One TCR beta chain is described in this entry. Its target is unknown. Between the trimmed V and J ends, which lost 0 bases and 5 bases, there was a span of 8 bases. The V gene's germline CDR1 is SGHRS and CDR2 YFSETQ. CDR3 length: 14 amino acids. The repertoire was sequenced with immunoSEQ multiplex PCR; TCRdb's copy has only in-frame clones and lacks some. Among around 58,000 clones listed, about 86% were seen once. The data stem from a study of T cell responses to AZD1222 COVID-19 vaccine. General study results and limits: There were mostly white British donors and more females than males, and clonal diversity was possibly underestimated.

The source of this sequence is an adult in good health. This chain links TRBV5-1 with TRBJ1-4, with no clear D. This specimen was peripheral blood, taken on day 0 of AZD1222 vaccination. The CDR3 nucleotides are TGCGCCAGCAGCTTGGAATCGATCAATGAAAAACTGTTTTTT. This sequence encodes CASSLESINEKLFF.